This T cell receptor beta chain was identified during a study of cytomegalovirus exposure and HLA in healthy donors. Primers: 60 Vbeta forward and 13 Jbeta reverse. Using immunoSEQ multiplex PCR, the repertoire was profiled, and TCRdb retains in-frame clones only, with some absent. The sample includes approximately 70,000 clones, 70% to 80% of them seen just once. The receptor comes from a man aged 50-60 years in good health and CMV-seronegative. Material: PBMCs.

CDR3 protein: CASSYTSSTDTQYF. CDR3 in DNA: TGTGCCAGCAGTTATACAAGTAGCACAGATACGCAGTATTTT. V is TRBV27 and J is TRBJ2-3; unclear D gene. Germline V gives CDR1 MNHEY, CDR2 SMNVEV (reference sequence). The length of the CDR3 is 14 residues. Trimming shortened V by 4 bases and J by 0 bases, and 8 bases separated the two germline ends.